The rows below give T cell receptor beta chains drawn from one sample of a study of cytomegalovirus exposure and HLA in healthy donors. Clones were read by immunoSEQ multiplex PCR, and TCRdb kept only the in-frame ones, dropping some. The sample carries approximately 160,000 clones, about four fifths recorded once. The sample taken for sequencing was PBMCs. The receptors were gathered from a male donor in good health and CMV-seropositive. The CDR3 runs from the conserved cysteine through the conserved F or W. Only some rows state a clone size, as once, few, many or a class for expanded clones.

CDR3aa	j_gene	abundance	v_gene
CASSLGDSREQYF	TRBJ2-7	-	TRBV5-1
CASSPSRVLTDTQYF	TRBJ2-3	-	TRBV27
CASSSGGGPHNEQFF	TRBJ2-1	-	TRBV5-6
CASSPRLAGNEQFF	TRBJ2-1	-	TRBV7-2
CSSSLGGNEAFF	TRBJ1-1	-	TRBV7-9
CASSPTSGPDTQYF	TRBJ2-3	once	TRBV5-1
CASSVGLAANEQFF	TRBJ2-1	-	TRBV2
CASSDSEGSPLHF	TRBJ1-6	-	TRBV6-4
CASSLGQGAHEQYF	TRBJ2-7	-	TRBV5-1
CASSLLGGPGELFF	TRBJ2-2	-	TRBV27
CASSLTSGYTGELFF	TRBJ2-2	-	TRBV5-6
CASSLRGVAGGPPDTQYF	TRBJ2-3	-	TRBV18
CASSFTGVNQPQHF	TRBJ1-5	few	TRBV7-6
CASSEAGTGNFGYTF	TRBJ1-2	-	TRBV6-1
CAWSGRMGGTYEQYF	TRBJ2-7	-	TRBV30
CASSQYRGLYDEQYF	TRBJ2-7	-	TRBV28
CASSIGSSGRSDTQYF	TRBJ2-3	-	TRBV19
CATSRAGARVAFF	TRBJ1-1	-	TRBV15
CASSEAPGQDVDGYTF	TRBJ1-2	-	TRBV6-1
CASRIHGLAGADQETQYF	TRBJ2-5	-	TRBV27